This TCR beta chain was observed in a study of blood T cell repertoires in COVID-19. Study-wide context: Either two negative PCRs, clearance, or symptom resolution qualified Cohort 3 donors as recovered. Sources were T cells, B-cell-depleted T cells, or PBMCs; the material itself was cDNA or gDNA.

Repertoires were generated with immunoSEQ multiplex PCR, while TCRdb's copy carries only in-frame clones and drops some. The sample includes hundreds of thousands of clones, more than 70% of them seen just once. The CDR3 has 16 amino acids. V was clipped by 6 bases and J by 9 bases; unmatched bases: 14. The germline V gene has CDR1 LGHDT and CDR2 YNNKEL (reference sequence). Donors were grouped by their self-reported clinical history. The clonotype originates from a woman between 55 and 75 years old in a cohort exposed to, infected with or recovered from COVID-19 (not recorded which). The chain carries TRBV3-1 (or the pseudogene TRBV3-2) and TRBJ1-6; TRBD1 matches 7 bases. What was sequenced was PBMCs or T cells enriched from blood (not recorded which). In nucleotides, the CDR3 is TGTGCCAGCAGTCTAGGACAGGCCGGGGGGGGTTCACCCCTCCACTTT. Encoded protein: CASSLGQAGGGSPLHF.